One sample yielded the 6 T cell receptor beta chains listed below, sequenced in a study of T-cell reconstitution after alpha-beta-depleted transplantation in children. The library targeted TCRbeta and was prepared with unique molecular identifiers. MiXCR was run by TCRdb on the PCR reads, yielding one entry per CDR3 protein. The sample shows about 980,000 distinct CDR3 sequences, about 30% of them seen only once. The material sequenced was PBMCs, mostly from graft donor cells, taken 360 days after TCRalphabeta/CD19-depleted stem cell transplant. The receptors derive from a boy less than two years old who had a stem cell transplant for SCID, so the T cells may come from the graft donor.

This chain joins TRBV6-5 and TRBJ2-2; D might be TRBD2 (7 bases). Germline V gene data show CDR1 as MNHEY and CDR2 as SVGAGI. Trimming shortened V by 0 bases and J by 5 bases, and 13 bases separated the two germline ends. The CDR3 covers 16 residues. CDR3 sequence reads: CASSYSAGAWTGELFF. CDR3 DNA sequence: TGTGCCAGCAGTTACTCGGCGGGGGCTTGGACCGGGGAGCTGTTTTTT.

V gene TRBV9 combines with J gene TRBJ2-1, with D perhaps TRBD1 (5 bases). This CDR3 contains 14 residues. V lost 3 bases and J 5 bases, leaving 12 bases between the germline ends. Germline lookup yields CDR1 SGDLS and CDR2 YYNGEE. The CDR3 nucleotides read TGTGCCAGCAGCGGCGGCCGGACAAACAATGAGCAGTTCTTC. Translation gives CASSGGRTNNEQFF.

This clonotype occurred once. The chain employs TRBV24-1 and TRBJ2-1; TRBD1 is a possible D gene (6 bases). Germline values: CDR1 KGHDR, CDR2 SFDVKD. V lost 7 bases, J lost 8 bases, and 23 bases lay in between. The CDR3 length is 16 residues. The CDR3 nucleotides read TGTGCCACCAGCGATGCTCGGGACATGCACGTCGATGAGCAGTTCTTC. Protein: CATSDARDMHVDEQFF.

The CDR3 sequence is CASSSPNRDPPGETQYF. CDR3 DNA sequence: TGTGCCAGCAGCAGCCCGAACCGGGACCCCCCCGGGGAGACCCAGTACTTC. J is TRBJ2-5 and V is TRBV9; possibly TRBD1 or TRBD2 for D (5 bases each). CDR3 size: 17 residues. The germline V gene encodes CDR1 SGDLS and CDR2 YYNGEE. The V end was cut by 4 bases, the J end by 5 bases, with 24 bases between.

V is TRBV6-1 and J is TRBJ1-4; 8 nucleotides match TRBD1. The V and J ends lost 6 bases and 11 bases, in that order; junction bases with no gene match: 14. There are 15 residues in the CDR3. Looked up from germline, CDR1 is MNHNS and CDR2 is SASEGT. CDR3 bases: TGTGCCAGCAGCATTACGCAGGGGGCGCCCAGCAAACTGTTTTTT. Protein product: CASSITQGAPSKLFF.

This clonotype was found many times. The gene calls are TRBV20-1 and TRBJ2-5, with D maybe TRBD2 (7 bases). The ends were cut back, 5 bases at V and 5 bases at J, with 9 bases in the middle. The CDR3 consists of 11 residues. Germline CDR1 DFQATT, CDR2 SNEGSKA (reference sequence). The DNA for the CDR3 is TGCAGTGCTGGGGGGGCGGAGACCCAGTACTTC. Its protein is CSAGGAETQYF.